Included here is one T cell receptor beta chain sequence, with context. CDR1 and CDR2 (germline): SEHNR, FQNEAQ (reference sequence). V lost 8 bases to trimming and J lost 3 bases, with 19 bases between them. CDR3 size: 15 residues. The sample comes from a study of STAT5B mutations in CD4+ large granular lymphocyte leukemia. Sequencing used immunoSEQ multiplex PCR; TCRdb keeps in-frame clones, though not all of them. The sample yields 30,000 or so clones, around 80% seen once. The clonotype comes from a human donor in good health. The chain has TRBV7-9 and TRBJ1-2; D gene ambiguous. The sequenced sample consisted of CD4+ T cells from blood buffy coats. CDR3 sequence reads: CASAKSGISDYGYTF. DNA of the CDR3: TGTGCCAGCGCCAAATCGGGGATCTCAGACTATGGCTACACCTTC. Together with reference TRBV7-9 and TRBJ1-2, the CDR3 gives the full variable domain: DTGVSQNPRHKITKRGQNVTFRCDPISEHNRLYWYRQTLGQGPEFLTYFQNEAQLEKSRLLSDRFSAERPKGSFSTLEIQRTEQGDSAMYLCASAKSGISDYGYTFGSGTRLTVV.